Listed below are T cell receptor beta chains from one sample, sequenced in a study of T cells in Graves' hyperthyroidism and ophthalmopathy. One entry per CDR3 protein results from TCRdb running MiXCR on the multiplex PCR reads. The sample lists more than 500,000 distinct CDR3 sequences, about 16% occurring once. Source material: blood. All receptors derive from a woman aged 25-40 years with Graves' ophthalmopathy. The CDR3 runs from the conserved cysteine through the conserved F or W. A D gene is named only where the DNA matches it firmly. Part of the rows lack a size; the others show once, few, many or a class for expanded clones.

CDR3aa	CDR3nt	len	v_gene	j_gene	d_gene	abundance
CNARPPNDDYNEQFF	TGCAATGCTAGACCCCCGAACGATGACTACAATGAGCAGTTCTTC	15	TRBV20-1	TRBJ2-1	-	few
CASSGQGAGGELFF	TGTGCCAGCAGCGGACAGGGGGCTGGCGGGGAGCTGTTTTTT	14	TRBV9	TRBJ2-2	TRBD1	-
CASIPTRGHGGEKLFF	TGTGCCAGCATCCCTACCAGGGGCCACGGAGGTGAAAAACTGTTTTTT	16	TRBV28	TRBJ1-4	-	few
CASSSGEGALLRGETQYF	TGTGCCAGCAGTTCGGGGGAGGGAGCGCTCCTAAGGGGTGAGACCCAGTACTTC	18	TRBV12-3/TRBV12-4	TRBJ2-5	TRBD2	many
CASSPGDAPVTQYF	TGTGCCAGCAGCCCAGGGGATGCGCCCGTTACGCAGTATTTT	14	TRBV7-2	TRBJ2-3	-	many
CAWSVRDRARGPQHF	TGTGCCTGGAGTGTACGGGACAGGGCCCGGGGGCCCCAGCATTTT	15	TRBV30	TRBJ1-5	TRBD1	many
CASGDRLYEQYF	TGTGCCAGCGGGGACAGGTTGTACGAGCAGTACTTC	12	TRBV28	TRBJ2-7	TRBD1	many
CASRARDGNSPLHF	TGTGCCAGCAGAGCCCGGGACGGCAATTCACCCCTCCACTTT	14	TRBV2	TRBJ1-6	-	many
CASSLELPATDTQYF	TGTGCCAGCAGCTTAGAATTACCAGCAACAGATACGCAGTATTTT	15	TRBV7-2	TRBJ2-3	-	many
CASDTGGGVSVSPLHF	TGTGCCAGCGACACTGGCGGGGGCGTCTCCGTCTCACCCCTCCACTTT	16	TRBV7-3	TRBJ1-6	-	once
CSVGDRGLTGANVLTF	TGCAGCGTGGGGGACAGGGGGCTGACTGGGGCCAACGTCCTGACTTTC	16	TRBV29-1	TRBJ2-6	TRBD1	-